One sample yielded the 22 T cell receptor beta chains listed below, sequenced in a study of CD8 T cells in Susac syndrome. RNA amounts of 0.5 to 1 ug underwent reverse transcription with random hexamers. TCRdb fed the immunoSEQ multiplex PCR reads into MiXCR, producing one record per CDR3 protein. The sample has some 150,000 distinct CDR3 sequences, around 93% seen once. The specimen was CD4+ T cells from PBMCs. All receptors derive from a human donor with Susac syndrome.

The CDR3 region is CASKEEDTIYF. CDR3 nucleotides: TGTGCCAGCAAGGAGGAGGACACCATATATTTT. The chain joins TRBV2 to TRBJ1-3, with D unresolved. The CDR3 runs to 11 residues. The V end lost 7 bases, the J end lost 8 bases, and 9 bases lay between the germline ends. Germline V gene lookup returns CDR1 SNHLY and CDR2 FYNNEI.

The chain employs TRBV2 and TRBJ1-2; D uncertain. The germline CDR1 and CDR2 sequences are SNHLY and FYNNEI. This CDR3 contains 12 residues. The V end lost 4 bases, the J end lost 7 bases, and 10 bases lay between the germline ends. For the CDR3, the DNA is TGTGCCAGCAGTGGAAGCGTTTCTGGCTACACCTTC. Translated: CASSGSVSGYTF.

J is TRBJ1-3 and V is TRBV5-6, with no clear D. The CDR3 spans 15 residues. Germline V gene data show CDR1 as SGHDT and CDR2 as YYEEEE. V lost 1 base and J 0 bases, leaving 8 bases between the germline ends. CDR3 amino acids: CASSLRQVSGNTIYF. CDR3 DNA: TGTGCCAGCAGCTTGAGGCAGGTCTCTGGAAACACCATATATTTT.

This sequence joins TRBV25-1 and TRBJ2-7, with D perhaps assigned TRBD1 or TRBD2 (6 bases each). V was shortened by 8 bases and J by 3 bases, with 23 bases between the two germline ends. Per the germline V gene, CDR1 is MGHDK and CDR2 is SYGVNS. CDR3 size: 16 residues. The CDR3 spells CASEPGHMVEGYEQYF. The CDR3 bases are TGTGCCAGCGAACCGGGACATATGGTGGAGGGCTACGAGCAGTACTTC.

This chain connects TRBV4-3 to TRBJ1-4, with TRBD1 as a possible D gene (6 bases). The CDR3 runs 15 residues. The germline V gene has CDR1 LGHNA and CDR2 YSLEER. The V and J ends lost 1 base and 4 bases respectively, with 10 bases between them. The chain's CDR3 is CASSQADSVNEKLFF. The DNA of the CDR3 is TGCGCCAGCAGCCAAGCGGACAGCGTTAATGAAAAACTGTTTTTT.

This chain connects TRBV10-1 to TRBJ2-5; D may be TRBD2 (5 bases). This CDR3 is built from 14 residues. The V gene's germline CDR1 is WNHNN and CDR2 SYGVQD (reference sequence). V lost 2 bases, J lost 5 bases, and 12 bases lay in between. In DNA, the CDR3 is TGCGCCAGCAGTGAGAACGGACGGAGGGAGACCCAGTACTTC. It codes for CASSENGRRETQYF.

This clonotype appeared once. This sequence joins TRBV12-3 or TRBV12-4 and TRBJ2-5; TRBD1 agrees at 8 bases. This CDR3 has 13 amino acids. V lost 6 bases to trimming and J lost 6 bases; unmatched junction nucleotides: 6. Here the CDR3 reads CASSLDRAKTQYF. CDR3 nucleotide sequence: TGTGCCAGCAGCCTGGACAGGGCGAAGACCCAGTACTTC.

In DNA, the CDR3 is TGCAGTGCTAGAGTTGCCAGGGGAGGAGAAAAACTGTTTTTT. As protein: CSARVARGGEKLFF. The genes are TRBV20-1 and TRBJ1-4; D might be TRBD1 (6 bases). CDR3 length: 14 amino acids. V was pared by 1 base and J by 8 bases, with 14 bases between. CDR1 and CDR2 (germline): DFQATT, SNEGSKA (reference sequence).

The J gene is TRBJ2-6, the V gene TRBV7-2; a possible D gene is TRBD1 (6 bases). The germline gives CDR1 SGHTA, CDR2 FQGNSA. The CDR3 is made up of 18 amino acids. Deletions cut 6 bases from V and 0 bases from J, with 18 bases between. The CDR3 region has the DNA TGTGCCAGCAGGTTGGTCGGGACACCCGCCTCTGGGGCCAACGTCCTGACTTTC. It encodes CASRLVGTPASGANVLTF.

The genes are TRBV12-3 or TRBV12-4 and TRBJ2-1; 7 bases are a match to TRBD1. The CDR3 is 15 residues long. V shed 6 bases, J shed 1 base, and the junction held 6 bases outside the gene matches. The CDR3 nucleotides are TGTGCCAGCAGAACTACGACAGGGTCCTACAATGAGCAGTTCTTC. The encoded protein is CASRTTTGSYNEQFF.

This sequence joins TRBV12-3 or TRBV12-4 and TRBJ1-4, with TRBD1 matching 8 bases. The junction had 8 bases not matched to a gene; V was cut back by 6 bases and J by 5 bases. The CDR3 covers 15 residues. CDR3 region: CASSLRTGKNEKLFF. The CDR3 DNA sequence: TGTGCCAGCAGCCTTAGGACAGGGAAAAATGAAAAACTGTTTTTT.

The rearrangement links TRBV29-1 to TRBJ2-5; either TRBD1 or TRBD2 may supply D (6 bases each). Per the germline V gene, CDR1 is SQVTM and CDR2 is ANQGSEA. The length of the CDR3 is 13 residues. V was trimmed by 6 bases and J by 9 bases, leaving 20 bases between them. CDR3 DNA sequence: TGCAGCGTAGGACAGACCGGCGGGGTGGCCCAGTACTTC. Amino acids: CSVGQTGGVAQYF.

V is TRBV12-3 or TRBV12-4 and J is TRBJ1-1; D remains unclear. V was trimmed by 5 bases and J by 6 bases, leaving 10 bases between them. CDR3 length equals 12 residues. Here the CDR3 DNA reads TGTGCCAGCAGTCCACTTCATCCTGAAGCTTTCTTT. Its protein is CASSPLHPEAFF.

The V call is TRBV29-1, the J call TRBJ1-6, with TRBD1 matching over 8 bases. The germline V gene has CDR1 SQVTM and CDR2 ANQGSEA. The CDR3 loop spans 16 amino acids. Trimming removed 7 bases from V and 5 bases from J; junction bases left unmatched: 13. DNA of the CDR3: TGCAGCGCCGACAGGGGCTCCCAGCTTAATAATTCACCCCTCCACTTT. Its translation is CSADRGSQLNNSPLHF.

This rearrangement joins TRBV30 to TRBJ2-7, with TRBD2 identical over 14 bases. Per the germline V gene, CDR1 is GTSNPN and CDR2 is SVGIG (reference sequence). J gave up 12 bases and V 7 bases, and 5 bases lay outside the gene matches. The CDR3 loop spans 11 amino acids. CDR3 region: CASGLAGGSYF. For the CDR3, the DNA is TGTGCCTCCGGACTAGCGGGAGGCTCGTACTTC.

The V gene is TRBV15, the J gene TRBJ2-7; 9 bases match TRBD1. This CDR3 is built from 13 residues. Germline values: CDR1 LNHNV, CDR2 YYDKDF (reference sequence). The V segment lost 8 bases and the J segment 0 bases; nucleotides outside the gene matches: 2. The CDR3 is CATAQGASYEQYF. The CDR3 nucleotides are TGTGCCACCGCACAGGGGGCCTCCTACGAGCAGTACTTC. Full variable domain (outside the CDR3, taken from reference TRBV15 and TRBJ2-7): DAMVIQNPRYQVTQFGKPVTLSCSQTLNHNVMYWYQQKSSQAPKLLFHYYDKDFNNEADTPDNFQSRRPNTSFCFLDIRSPGLGDTAMYLCATAQGASYEQYFGPGTRLTVT.

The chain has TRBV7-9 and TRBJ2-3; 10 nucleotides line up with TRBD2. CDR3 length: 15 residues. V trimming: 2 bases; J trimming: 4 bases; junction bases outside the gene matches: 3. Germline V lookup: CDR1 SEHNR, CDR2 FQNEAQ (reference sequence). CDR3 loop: CASSLQRGGADTQYF. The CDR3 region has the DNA TGTGCCAGCAGCTTACAGCGGGGGGGCGCAGATACGCAGTATTTT.

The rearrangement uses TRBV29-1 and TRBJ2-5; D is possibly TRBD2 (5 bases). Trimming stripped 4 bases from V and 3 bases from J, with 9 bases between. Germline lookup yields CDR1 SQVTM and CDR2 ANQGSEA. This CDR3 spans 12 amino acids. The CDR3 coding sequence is TGCAGCGTTGTGGTCGGGAAAGAGACCCAGTACTTC. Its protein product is CSVVVGKETQYF. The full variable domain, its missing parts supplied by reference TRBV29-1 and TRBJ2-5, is SAVISQKPSRDICQRGTSLTIQCQVDSQVTMMFWYRQQPGQSLTLIATANQGSEATYESGFVIDKFPISRPNLTFSTLTVSNMSPEDSSIYLCSVVVGKETQYFGPGTRLLVL.

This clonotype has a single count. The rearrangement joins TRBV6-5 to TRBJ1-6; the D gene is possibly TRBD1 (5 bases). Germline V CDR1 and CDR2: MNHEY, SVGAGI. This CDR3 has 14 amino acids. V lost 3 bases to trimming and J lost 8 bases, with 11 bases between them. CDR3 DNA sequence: TGTGCCAGCAGTTATGCGGGGGTATATTCACCCCTCCACTTT. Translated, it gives CASSYAGVYSPLHF.

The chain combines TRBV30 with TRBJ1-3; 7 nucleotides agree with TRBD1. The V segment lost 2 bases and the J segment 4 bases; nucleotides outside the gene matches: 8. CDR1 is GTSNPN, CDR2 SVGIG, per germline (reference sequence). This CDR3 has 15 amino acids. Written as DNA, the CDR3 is TGTGCCTGGAGTAAAGACAGGGCGGTCGGAAACACCATATATTTT. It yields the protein CAWSKDRAVGNTIYF.

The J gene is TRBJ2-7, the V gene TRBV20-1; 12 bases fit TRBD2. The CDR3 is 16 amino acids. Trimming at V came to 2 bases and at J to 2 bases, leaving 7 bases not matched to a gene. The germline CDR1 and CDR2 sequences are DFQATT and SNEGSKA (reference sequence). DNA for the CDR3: TGCAGTGCTAGACCCTTAACTAGCGGGGGGCCCTACGAGCAGTACTTC. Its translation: CSARPLTSGGPYEQYF.

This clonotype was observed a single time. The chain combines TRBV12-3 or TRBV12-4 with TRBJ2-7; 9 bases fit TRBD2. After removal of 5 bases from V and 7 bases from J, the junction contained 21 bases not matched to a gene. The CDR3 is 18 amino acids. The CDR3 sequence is CASSPRALTSGFLQEQYF. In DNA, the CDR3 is TGTGCCAGCAGTCCGAGGGCCCTGACTAGCGGATTTCTTCAGGAGCAGTACTTC.